This T cell receptor beta chain comes out of a study of cytomegalovirus exposure and HLA in healthy donors. The PCR made use of 60 Vbeta and 13 Jbeta primers. Under the authors' procedure: As a later analysis found, there were 80 million or so unique TCR beta chains, of which some 9.9 million were shared. Produced via immunoSEQ multiplex PCR; TCRdb's table is partial and in-frame only. For V, J and clone size, that table is used; D and trimming come from the DNA. The table includes about 100,000 clones, about 70% detected once. This CDR3 is 14 amino acids long. V lost 9 bases and J 5 bases, leaving 19 bases between the germline ends.

Sequenced input: PBMCs. The chain joins TRBV23-1 to TRBJ1-1, with no clear D. TRBV23-1 is designated an ORF whose function remains uncertain. The receptor was derived from a woman in her 40s in good health and CMV-seronegative. The CDR3 protein is CASSAARVRTEAFF. Written as DNA, the CDR3 is TGCGCCAGTAGCGCGGCTCGGGTGAGGACTGAAGCTTTCTTT.